This T cell receptor (beta chain) was recovered during a study of PD-L1 blockade in urothelial cancer. About the study: Researchers looked at the blood 3 weeks (second dose) and 6 weeks after treatment began. Researchers found blood samples held a median of roughly 140,000 T cells. Points from the study as a whole: Prediction of better survival came from below-median pretreatment blood TCR clonality.

In germline, CDR1 is SGHVS, CDR2 FQNEAQ. With 5 bases removed from V and 2 bases from J, the gap between germline ends came to 15 bases. This CDR3 has 15 residues. Libraries were prepared by immunoSEQ multiplex PCR; TCRdb keeps only in-frame clonotypes and omits some of them. This sample yields 55,000 to 70,000 clones, of which about 80% are seen a single time; 3.5% to 5.5% belongs to the top ten. There were between 1 and 8 samples from each patient, taken pretreatment and on-treatment. Notes on this clone: Its antigen is undetermined.

The TCR was taken from a man between 65 and 85 years old with urothelial cancer. The sample was PBMCs, taken around atezolizumab (anti-PD-L1) treatment. This chain connects TRBV7-8 to TRBJ1-2; no clear D gene. Written as DNA, the CDR3 is TGTGCCAGCAGCCCCCGAGAGGGATTAAACTATGGCTACACCTTC. Its protein is CASSPREGLNYGYTF.